The clone carrying this TCR beta chain has only one observation. The antigen is not known. These data belong to a study of cytomegalovirus exposure and HLA in healthy donors. Whole-study results and caveats: Both high specificity and high sensitivity reportedly marked the classifier's diagnosis of cytomegalovirus status. Most TCR sequences were seen very rarely across donors, but some public TCRs occurred in many. Cytomegalovirus-associated TCR beta chains were listed, numbering some 170.

This CDR3 is 16 amino acids long. In germline, CDR1 is SGHRS, CDR2 YFSETQ. V shed 3 bases, J shed 5 bases, and the junction held 11 bases outside the gene matches. The repertoire was sequenced with immunoSEQ multiplex PCR; TCRdb's copy has only in-frame clones and lacks some. The data contain some 64,000 clones, around 97% of them seen just once; the ten biggest clones take up roughly 1.5%. The sample comprised PBMCs. This clonotype originated in a woman aged 18-29 years in good health and CMV-seropositive. V and J are TRBV5-1 and TRBJ2-3; TRBD2 agrees at 8 bases. The chain's CDR3 is CASSSRVAGLRDTQYF. The CDR3 nucleotides are TGCGCCAGCAGCTCCCGGGTAGCGGGGTTGCGAGATACGCAGTATTTT.